Listed here is a single TCR beta chain. Its antigen is currently unknown. Clones were read by immunoSEQ multiplex PCR, and TCRdb kept only the in-frame ones, dropping some. The sample has some 340,000 clones, 75% to 90% seen once. This record belongs to a study of cytomegalovirus exposure and HLA in healthy donors. Notes on the study in general: High specificity and sensitivity for cytomegalovirus status were reported for the classifier.

The sample was PBMCs. The origin of this receptor is a woman aged 30 to 39 in good health and CMV-seropositive.

The CDR3 spells CASSALASGANNEQFF. CDR3 nucleotide sequence: TGTGCCAGCAGTGCCCTAGCTTCGGGGGCTAACAATGAGCAGTTCTTC. The chain joins TRBV6-1 to TRBJ2-1; D may be TRBD1 or TRBD2 (6 bases each). V shed 4 bases and J shed 5 bases, with 18 bases lying between them. This CDR3 comprises 16 residues. Germline V gene sequence: CDR1 MNHNS, CDR2 SASEGT.